This T cell receptor beta chain is drawn from a study of T cells in Graves' hyperthyroidism and ophthalmopathy. About the research overall: Peripheral blood collection took place at initial diagnosis, before any treatment. The study, taken as a whole, reports: Appearing also in blood were most of the thyroid clonotypes expanded above 0.001.

The TCR beta CDR3 regions underwent amplification using RNA transcripts as the source. RT-PCR in the first round (using the HTBI primer set) targeted the TCR CDR3. MiXCR, run by TCRdb on the multiplex PCR reads, gives a single entry per CDR3 protein. Here the sample spans fewer than 650,000 distinct CDR3 sequences, approximately 15% being singletons. CDR3 length equals 16 residues. Germline CDR1 is SGHVS and CDR2 is FNYEAQ. The ends were cut back, 0 bases at V and 1 base at J, with 12 bases in the middle. On this clonotype: As yet, its antigen is unknown.

The TCR originated in a woman between 18 and 29 years old with Graves' ophthalmopathy. The chain uses TRBV7-6 and TRBJ1-1, with no clear D. Source material: blood. DNA for the CDR3: TGTGCCAGCAGCTTAGCGCCCGGCCAGCAGAACACTGAAGCTTTCTTT. Its translation is CASSLAPGQQNTEAFF.